A single TCR beta chain is shown here with its context. Antigen unknown. This sample is part of a study of graft-versus-host responses after intestinal transplantation. Overall study: Anti-thymocyte globulin served as induction for all recipients, who then took tacrolimus and steroids for 3 to 4 years.

The repertoire was sequenced with immunoSEQ multiplex PCR; TCRdb's copy has only in-frame clones and lacks some. The sample has tens of thousands of clones, 80% to 95% seen once; the top ten hold less than 0.45%. V lost 5 bases and J 1 base, leaving 23 bases between the germline ends. This CDR3 is built from 18 residues. CDR1 and CDR2 from the germline V gene are MDHEN and SYDVKM. Points from the study as a whole: GvH clones detected in recipient marrow included some appearing first in ileum or blood. Graft-donor T cell macrochimerism coincided with high graft-versus-host to host-versus-graft clonal ratios in allografts.

The rearrangement links TRBV28 to TRBJ1-2; weak D call: TRBD1 (5 bases). Specimen: unstimulated CD4+ T cells sorted from spleen or lymph node cells, collected before transplant. The source of this sequence is a human donor who was the organ donor for an intestinal transplant. CDR3 in DNA: TGTGCCAGCAGTCCACGCAGGGAGGGTCGCGGGGATAACTATGGCTACACCTTC. Translating gives CASSPRREGRGDNYGYTF.